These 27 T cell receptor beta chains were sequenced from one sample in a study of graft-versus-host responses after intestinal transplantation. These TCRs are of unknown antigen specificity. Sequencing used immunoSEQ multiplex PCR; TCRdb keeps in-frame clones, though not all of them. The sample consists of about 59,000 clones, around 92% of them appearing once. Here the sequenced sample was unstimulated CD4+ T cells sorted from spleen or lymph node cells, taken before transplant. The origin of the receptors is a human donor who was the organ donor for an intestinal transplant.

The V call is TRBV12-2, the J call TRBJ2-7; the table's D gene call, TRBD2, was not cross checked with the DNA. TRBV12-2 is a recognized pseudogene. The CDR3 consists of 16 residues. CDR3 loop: CASRPPPRGGMDEQYF. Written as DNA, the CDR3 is TGTGCAAGTCGCCCGCCACCCCGCGGGGGGATGGACGAGCAGTACTTC.

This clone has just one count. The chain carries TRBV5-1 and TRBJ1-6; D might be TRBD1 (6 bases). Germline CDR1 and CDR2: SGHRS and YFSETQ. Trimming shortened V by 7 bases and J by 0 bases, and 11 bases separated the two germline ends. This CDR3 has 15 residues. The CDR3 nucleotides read TGCGCCAGCTCCACAGGGAGCTCCTATAATTCACCCCTCCACTTT. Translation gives CASSTGSSYNSPLHF.

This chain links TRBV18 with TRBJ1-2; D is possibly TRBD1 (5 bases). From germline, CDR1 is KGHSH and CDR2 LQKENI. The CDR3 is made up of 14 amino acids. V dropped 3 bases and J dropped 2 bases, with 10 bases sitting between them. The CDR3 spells CASSPGAENYGYTF. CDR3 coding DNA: TGTGCCAGCTCACCTGGGGCGGAAAACTATGGCTACACCTTC. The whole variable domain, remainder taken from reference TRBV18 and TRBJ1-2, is NAGVMQNPRHLVRRRGQEARLRCSPMKGHSHVYWYRQLPEEGLKFMVYLQKENIIDESGMPKERFSAEFPKEGPSILRIQQVVRGDSAAYFCASSPGAENYGYTFGSGTRLTVV.

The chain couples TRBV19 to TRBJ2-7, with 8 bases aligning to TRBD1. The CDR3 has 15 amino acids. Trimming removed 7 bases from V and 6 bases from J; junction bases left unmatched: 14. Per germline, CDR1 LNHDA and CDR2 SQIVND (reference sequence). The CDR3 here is CASTQTGQGDFEQYF. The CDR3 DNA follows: TGTGCCAGTACCCAGACCGGACAGGGCGATTTCGAGCAGTACTTC.

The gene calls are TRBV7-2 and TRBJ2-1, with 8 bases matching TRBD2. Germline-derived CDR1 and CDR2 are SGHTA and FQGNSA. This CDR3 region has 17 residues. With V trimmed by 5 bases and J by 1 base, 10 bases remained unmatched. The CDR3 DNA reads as TGTGCCAGCAGCCCTCGGACTAGCCCGGGATCCTACAATGAGCAGTTCTTC. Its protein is CASSPRTSPGSYNEQFF.

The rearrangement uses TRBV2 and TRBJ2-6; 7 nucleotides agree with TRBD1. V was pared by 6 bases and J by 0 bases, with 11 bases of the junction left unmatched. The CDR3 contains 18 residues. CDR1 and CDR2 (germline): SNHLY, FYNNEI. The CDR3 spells CASSVTGPLSSGANVLTF. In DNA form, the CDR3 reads TGTGCCAGCAGCGTGACAGGGCCCCTTAGCTCTGGGGCCAACGTCCTGACTTTC.

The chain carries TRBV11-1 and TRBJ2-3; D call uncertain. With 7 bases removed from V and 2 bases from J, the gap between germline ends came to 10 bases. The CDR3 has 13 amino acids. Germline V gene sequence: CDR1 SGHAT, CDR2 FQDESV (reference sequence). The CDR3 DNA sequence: TGTGCCAGCACCCCCCGACCCACAGATACGCAGTATTTT. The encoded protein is CASTPRPTDTQYF.

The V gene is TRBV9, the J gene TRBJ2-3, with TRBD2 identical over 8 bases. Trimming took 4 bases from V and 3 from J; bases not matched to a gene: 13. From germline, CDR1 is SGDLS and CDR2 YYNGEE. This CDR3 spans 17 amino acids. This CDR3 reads CASSYRRGSGATDTQYF. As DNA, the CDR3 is TGTGCCAGCAGCTACCGGCGGGGTAGCGGGGCTACAGATACGCAGTATTTT.

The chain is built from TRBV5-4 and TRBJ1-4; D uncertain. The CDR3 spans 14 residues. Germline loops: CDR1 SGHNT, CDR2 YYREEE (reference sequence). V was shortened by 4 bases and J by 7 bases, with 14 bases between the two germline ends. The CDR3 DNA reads TGTGCCAGCAGCACGGGCAGCTCAACTGAAAAACTGTTTTTT. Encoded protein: CASSTGSSTEKLFF.

This CDR3 reads CASSFLAGIYNEQFF. The CDR3 nucleotides are TGTGCCAGCAGCTTTCTAGCGGGGATTTACAATGAGCAGTTCTTC. V gene TRBV11-2 combines with J gene TRBJ2-1; 9 bases align to TRBD2. CDR3 length: 15 residues. J lost 4 bases, V lost 3 bases, and 4 bases had no gene match. Germline CDR1 reads SGHAT; CDR2 reads FQNNGV.

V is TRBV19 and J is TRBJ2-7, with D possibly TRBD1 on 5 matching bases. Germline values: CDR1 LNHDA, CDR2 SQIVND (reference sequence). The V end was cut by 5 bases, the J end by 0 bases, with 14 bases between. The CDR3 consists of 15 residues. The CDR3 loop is CASSRQGARSYEQYF. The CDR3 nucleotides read TGTGCCAGTAGTCGGCAAGGGGCCCGCTCCTACGAGCAGTACTTC.

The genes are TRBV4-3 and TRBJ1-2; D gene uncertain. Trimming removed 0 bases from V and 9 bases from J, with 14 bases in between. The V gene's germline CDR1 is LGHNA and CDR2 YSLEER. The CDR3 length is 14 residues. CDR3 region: CASSQDLGLYRYTF. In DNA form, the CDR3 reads TGCGCCAGCAGCCAAGATCTAGGGCTGTATCGCTACACCTTC.

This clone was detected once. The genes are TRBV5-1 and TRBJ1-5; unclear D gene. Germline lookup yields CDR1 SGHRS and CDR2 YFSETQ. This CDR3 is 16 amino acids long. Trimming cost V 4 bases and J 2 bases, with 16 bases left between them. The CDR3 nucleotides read TGCGCCAGCAGCCCCGAATCGGGCGGGGGCAATCAGCCCCAGCATTTT. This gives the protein CASSPESGGGNQPQHF.

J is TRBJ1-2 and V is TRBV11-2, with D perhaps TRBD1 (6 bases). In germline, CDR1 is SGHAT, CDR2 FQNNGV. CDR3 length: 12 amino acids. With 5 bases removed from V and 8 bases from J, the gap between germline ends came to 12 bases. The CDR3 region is CASSRSDRGYTF. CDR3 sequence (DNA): TGTGCCAGCAGCAGATCGGACAGAGGCTACACCTTC.

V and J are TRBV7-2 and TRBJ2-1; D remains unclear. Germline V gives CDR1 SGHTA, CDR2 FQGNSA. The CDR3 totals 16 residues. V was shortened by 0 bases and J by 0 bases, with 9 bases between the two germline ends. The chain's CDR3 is CASSLAAPSSYNEQFF. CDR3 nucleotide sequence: TGTGCCAGCAGCTTAGCAGCGCCGAGCTCCTACAATGAGCAGTTCTTC. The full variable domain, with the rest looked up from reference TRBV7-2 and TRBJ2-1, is GAGVSQSPSNKVTEKGKDVELRCDPISGHTALYWYRQSLGQGLEFLIYFQGNSAPDKSGLPSDRFSAERTGGSVSTLTIQRTQQEDSAVYLCASSLAAPSSYNEQFFGPGTRLTVL.

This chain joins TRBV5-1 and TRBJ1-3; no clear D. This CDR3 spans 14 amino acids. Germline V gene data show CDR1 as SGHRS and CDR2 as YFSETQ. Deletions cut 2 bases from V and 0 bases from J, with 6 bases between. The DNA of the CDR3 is TGCGCCAGCAGCTTTGGGGTCTCTGGAAACACCATATATTTT. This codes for CASSFGVSGNTIYF.

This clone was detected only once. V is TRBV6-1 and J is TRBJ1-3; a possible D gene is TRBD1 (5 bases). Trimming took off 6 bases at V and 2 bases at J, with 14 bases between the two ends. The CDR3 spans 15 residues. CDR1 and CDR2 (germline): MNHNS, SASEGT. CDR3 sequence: CASRTRESPGNTIYF. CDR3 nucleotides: TGTGCCAGCAGGACCAGGGAAAGTCCTGGAAACACCATATATTTT.

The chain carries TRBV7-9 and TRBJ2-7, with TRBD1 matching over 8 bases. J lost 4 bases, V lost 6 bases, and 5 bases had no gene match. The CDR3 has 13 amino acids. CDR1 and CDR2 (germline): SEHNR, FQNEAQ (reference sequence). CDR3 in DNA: TGTGCCAGCAGTAATACAGGGGGGTACGAGCAGTACTTC. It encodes CASSNTGGYEQYF.

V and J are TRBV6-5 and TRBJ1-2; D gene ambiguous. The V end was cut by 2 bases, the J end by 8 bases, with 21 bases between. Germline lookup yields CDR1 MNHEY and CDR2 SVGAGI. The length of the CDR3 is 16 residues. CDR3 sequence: CASSYRSVSPTGGYTF. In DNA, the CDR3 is TGTGCCAGCAGTTACCGCTCGGTCTCTCCGACCGGGGGCTACACCTTC.

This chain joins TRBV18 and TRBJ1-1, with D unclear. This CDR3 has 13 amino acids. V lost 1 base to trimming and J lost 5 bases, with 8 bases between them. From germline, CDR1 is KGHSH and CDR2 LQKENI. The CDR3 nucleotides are TGTGCCAGCTCACCACATAGGGAGACTGAAGCTTTCTTT. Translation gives CASSPHRETEAFF.

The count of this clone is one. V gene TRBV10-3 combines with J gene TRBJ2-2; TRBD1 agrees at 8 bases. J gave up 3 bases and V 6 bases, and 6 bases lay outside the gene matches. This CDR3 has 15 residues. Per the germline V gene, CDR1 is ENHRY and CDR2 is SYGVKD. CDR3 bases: TGTGCCATCAGCCCCGGACAGGGAGACACCGGGGAGCTGTTTTTT. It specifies CAISPGQGDTGELFF.

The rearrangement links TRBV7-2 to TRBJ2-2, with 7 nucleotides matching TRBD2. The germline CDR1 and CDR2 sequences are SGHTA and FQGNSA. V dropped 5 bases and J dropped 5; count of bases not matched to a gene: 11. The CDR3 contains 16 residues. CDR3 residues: CASSPYLTSRTGELFF. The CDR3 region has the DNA TGTGCCAGCAGCCCATATCTGACTAGCAGGACCGGGGAGCTGTTTTTT.

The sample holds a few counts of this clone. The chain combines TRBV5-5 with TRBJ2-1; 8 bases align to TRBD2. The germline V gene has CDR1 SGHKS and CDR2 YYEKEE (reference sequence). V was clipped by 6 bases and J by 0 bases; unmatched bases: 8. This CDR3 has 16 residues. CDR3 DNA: TGTGCCAGCACCACGGGAGGGCCGAGCTCCTACAATGAGCAGTTCTTC. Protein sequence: CASTTGGPSSYNEQFF.

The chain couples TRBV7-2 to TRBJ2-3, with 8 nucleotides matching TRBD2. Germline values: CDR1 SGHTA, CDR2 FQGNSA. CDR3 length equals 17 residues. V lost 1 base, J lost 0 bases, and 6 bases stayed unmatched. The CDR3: CASSLGQRGISTDTQYF. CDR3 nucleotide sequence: TGTGCCAGCAGCTTAGGTCAGCGGGGGATTAGCACAGATACGCAGTATTTT. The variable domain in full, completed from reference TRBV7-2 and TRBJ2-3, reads GAGVSQSPSNKVTEKGKDVELRCDPISGHTALYWYRQSLGQGLEFLIYFQGNSAPDKSGLPSDRFSAERTGGSVSTLTIQRTQQEDSAVYLCASSLGQRGISTDTQYFGPGTRLTVL.

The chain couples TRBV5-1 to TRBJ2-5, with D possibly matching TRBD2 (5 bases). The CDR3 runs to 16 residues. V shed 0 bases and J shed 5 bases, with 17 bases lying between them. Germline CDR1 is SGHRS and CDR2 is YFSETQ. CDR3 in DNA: TGCGCCAGCAGCTTGGTGGGCGCTAGCAGTGCGGAGACCCAGTACTTC. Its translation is CASSLVGASSAETQYF.

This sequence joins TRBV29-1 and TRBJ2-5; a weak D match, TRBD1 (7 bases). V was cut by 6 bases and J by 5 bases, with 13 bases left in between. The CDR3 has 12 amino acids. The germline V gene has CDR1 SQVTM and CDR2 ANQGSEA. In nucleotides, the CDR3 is TGCAGCGTCGCCTCAGGGGGGGAGACCCAGTACTTC. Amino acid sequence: CSVASGGETQYF.

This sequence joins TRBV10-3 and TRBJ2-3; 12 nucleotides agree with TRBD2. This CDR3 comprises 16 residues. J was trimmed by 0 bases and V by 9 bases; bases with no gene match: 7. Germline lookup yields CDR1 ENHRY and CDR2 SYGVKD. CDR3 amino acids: CAIASGGASSTDTQYF. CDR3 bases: TGTGCCATTGCTAGCGGGGGGGCCTCTAGCACAGATACGCAGTATTTT.